Shown below are 3 T cell receptor beta chains from a single sample sequenced in a study of technical replicates of blood from a few donors. Profiled with immunoSEQ multiplex PCR; TCRdb holds only in-frame clones, not every one. This table holds about 100,000 clones, just over 95% found once. Source material: T cells isolated from PBMCs. The source of these receptors is a human donor in good health.

The chain has TRBV6-1 and TRBJ2-7; TRBD2 might be the D (6 bases). The CDR3 runs to 12 residues. V was clipped by 7 bases and J by 3 bases, with 10 bases between them. From germline, CDR1 is MNHNS and CDR2 SASEGT. The CDR3 spells CASMGGNYEQYF. CDR3 bases: TGTGCCAGCATGGGGGGAAACTACGAGCAGTACTTC.

This clone has only a few counts. The chain uses TRBV30 and TRBJ1-1, with no clear D. The germline V gene has CDR1 GTSNPN and CDR2 SVGIG (reference sequence). This CDR3 comprises 14 residues. Trimming pared 6 bases from V and 6 bases from J, leaving 20 bases between. As DNA, the CDR3 is TGTGCCTGTTCCCAAGACATCGAGGGCGCTGAAGCTTTCTTT. It codes for CACSQDIEGAEAFF.

V usage is TRBV7-9 and J usage is TRBJ1-3; no definite D call. The CDR3 contains 15 residues. The V and J ends lost 5 bases and 0 bases respectively, with 11 bases between them. Germline V lookup: CDR1 SEHNR, CDR2 FQNEAQ (reference sequence). The CDR3 nucleotides read TGTGCCAGCAGCCCGGTTCCCCTCTCTGGAAACACCATATATTTT. Protein sequence: CASSPVPLSGNTIYF.